This T cell receptor beta chain was profiled in a study of T-cell memory formation after mild COVID-19. Study results and limitations: For contracting clones, CD4+ ones sat mainly in CM and EM, CD8+ in EMRA.

The TCR alpha and TCR beta cDNA libraries, bearing sample barcodes and UMIs, were generated by 5'RACE using constant-segment primers. In TCRdb, the 5' RACE reads were re-called with MiXCR into one record per CDR3 protein. Among approximately 350,000 distinct CDR3 sequences listed, over 10% were seen once. A few counts support this clonotype. Its antigen is unidentified. Germline loops: CDR1 SGHNT, CDR2 YYREEE (reference sequence). Unmatched junction bases numbered 6, after V lost 3 bases and J lost 4 bases. The CDR3 is 15 amino acids. The sequenced material came from PBMCs or a T cell subset sorted from them (not recorded which). This chain connects TRBV5-4 to TRBJ2-2; TRBD1 matches at 7 bases. This receptor was identified in a man aged 18 to 29 who had mild COVID-19 (a few samples of this study predate the infection). Cell type and time point are not known. The CDR3 region has the DNA TGTGCCAGCAGCTCCCGACAGGGAATCACCGGGGAGCTGTTTTTT. This codes for CASSSRQGITGELFF.